This is a list of T cell receptor beta chains from one sample in a study of a mutant IDH1 vaccine in newly diagnosed glioma. No antigen has been identified for these receptors. Here immunoSEQ multiplex PCR was the method, and the copy in TCRdb shows in-frame clones only, minus some. The sample has approximately 60,000 clones, around 83% seen once; the top ten hold under 4.5%. Specimen: PBMCs, collected from a glioma patient whose treatment included an IDH1 peptide vaccine. All receptors derive from a man aged 30 to 39 with glioma. Both conserved end residues are part of each CDR3. Each record gives: D gene, clone size, V gene, J gene, CDR3 DNA, CDR3 protein. D genes are given only for firm matches. Some rows have no size entry. The others give once, few or many, or a class for an expanded clone.

-	-	TRBV7-2	TRBJ1-2	TGTGCCAGCAGCTTAGCGGCCGGGACGGGCTATGGCTACACCTTC	CASSLAAGTGYGYTF
-	-	TRBV10-3	TRBJ1-1	TGTGCCATCAAAGCAGGGACGAACACTGAAGCTTTCTTT	CAIKAGTNTEAFF
TRBD1	-	TRBV28	TRBJ1-4	TGTGCCAGCAGCACTTCGGGGACAGCGGAAAAACTGTTTTTT	CASSTSGTAEKLFF
-	few	TRBV28	TRBJ1-1	TGTGCCAGCAGTTGGTCCCAGGCCAACACTGAAGCTTTCTTT	CASSWSQANTEAFF
-	-	TRBV2	TRBJ1-5	TGTGCCAGCAGTGAATACGGTCTCAGCCCCAATCAGCCCCAGCATTTT	CASSEYGLSPNQPQHF
-	-	TRBV4-2	TRBJ2-2	TGTGCCAGCAGCCAACTCCCGGGACAAACGAACACCGGGGAGCTGTTTTTT	CASSQLPGQTNTGELFF
-	-	TRBV19	TRBJ1-5	TGTGCCAGTAGCAAACCCCCCGACAGGCGAAATAGCAATCAGCCCCAGCATTTT	CASSKPPDRRNSNQPQHF
-	-	TRBV19	TRBJ1-2	TGTGCCAGTAGTCCAGGGTATTCTGGCTACACCTTC	CASSPGYSGYTF
-	-	TRBV29-1	TRBJ2-7	TGCAGCGTTGTTAGCTCCTACGAGCAGTACTTC	CSVVSSYEQYF
-	-	TRBV7-9	TRBJ1-1	TGTGCCAGCAGTCGGATGACAATCTCAAATGAAGCTTTCTTT	CASSRMTISNEAFF
-	few	TRBV5-5	TRBJ1-2	TGTGCCAGCAGCTTGTCGCCAGGACACTATGGCTACACCTTC	CASSLSPGHYGYTF
-	-	TRBV4-1	TRBJ1-2	TGCGCCAGCAGCCAAATTTCGGCACAGGGTCATGGCTACACCTTC	CASSQISAQGHGYTF
-	-	TRBV19	TRBJ2-4	TGTGCCAGTACCCACGCTGGCCTGAACATTCAGTACTTC	CASTHAGLNIQYF
TRBD1	once	TRBV18	TRBJ1-1	TGTGCCAGCTCACGCCGGACAGGAGGTCACACTGAAGCTTTCTTT	CASSRRTGGHTEAFF
TRBD1	-	TRBV5-1	TRBJ1-3	TGCGCCACCTCGACAGGGGACCATACTGGAAACACCATATATTTT	CATSTGDHTGNTIYF
TRBD1	once	TRBV6-5	TRBJ2-6	TGTGCCAGCAGTTACGGGACAGGGTCTGGGGCCAACGTCCTGACTTTC	CASSYGTGSGANVLTF
TRBD1	-	TRBV13	TRBJ1-1	TGTGCCAGCAGCCCCATTCCAGGGGGCGCGTCTGAAGCTTTCTTT	CASSPIPGGASEAFF
-	-	TRBV6-4	TRBJ1-5	TGTGCCAGCAGTGACTCAGGGGGCAATCAGCCCCAGCATTTT	CASSDSGGNQPQHF